This T cell receptor (beta chain) was profiled in a study of T cell clones after liver transplantation. CDR1 and CDR2 from the germline V gene are SQVTM and ANQGSEA. The junction had 13 bases not matched to a gene; V was cut back by 8 bases and J by 7 bases. There are 14 residues in the CDR3. Measured with immunoSEQ multiplex PCR; TCRdb has only the in-frame clones, and not every one. The profile covers under 20,000 clones, with 75% to 90% appearing a single time and roughly 13% taken by the ten largest. The sequencing here drew on CD8+ T cells from blood, taken roughly 3.5 years after liver transplant. This rearrangement joins TRBV29-1 to TRBJ2-1; 8 bases fit TRBD2. This TCR was recovered from a human patient who received a liver transplant. The T cells may partly be graft donor cells. The CDR3 loop is CSTRGSGEGNEQFF. The DNA for the CDR3 is TGCAGCACCCGGGGTAGCGGGGAAGGAAATGAGCAGTTCTTC.